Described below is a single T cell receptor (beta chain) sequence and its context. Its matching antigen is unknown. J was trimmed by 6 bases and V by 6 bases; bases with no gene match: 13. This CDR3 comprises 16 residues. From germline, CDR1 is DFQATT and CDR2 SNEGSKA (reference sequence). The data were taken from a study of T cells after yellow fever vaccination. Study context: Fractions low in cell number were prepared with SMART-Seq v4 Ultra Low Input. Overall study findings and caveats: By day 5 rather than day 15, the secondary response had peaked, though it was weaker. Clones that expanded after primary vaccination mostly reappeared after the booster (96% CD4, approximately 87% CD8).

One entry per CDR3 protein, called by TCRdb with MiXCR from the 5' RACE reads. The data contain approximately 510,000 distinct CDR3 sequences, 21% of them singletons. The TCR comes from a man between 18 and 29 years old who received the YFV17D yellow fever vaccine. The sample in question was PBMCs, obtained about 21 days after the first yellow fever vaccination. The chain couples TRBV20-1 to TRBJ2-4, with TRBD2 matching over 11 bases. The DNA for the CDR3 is TGCAGTGCGGAACCTAGCGGGGGGACGCGCGGAAACATTCAGTACTTC. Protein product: CSAEPSGGTRGNIQYF.